This T cell receptor beta chain was sequenced for a study of T cell repertoires in cytomegalovirus infection. Study in general: Alongside well-studied HLA-B-restricted CMV epitopes, recently identified HLA-C-restricted CMV epitopes were also used.

TCRdb independently ran MiXCR on the reads; one entry per CDR3 protein. Here the sample spans hundreds of thousands of distinct CDR3 sequences, under 35% being singletons. Per germline, CDR1 LNHDA and CDR2 SQIVND (reference sequence). V lost 3 bases and J lost 2, with 11 bases in between. This CDR3 is built from 14 residues. This clonotype was detected only a few times. Its specificity is unknown. Study-wide results and caveats: Summed frequency of shared TCR beta families picked out CMV carriers who also had the relevant HLA.

The TCR was taken from a human donor in good health (CMV status not recorded). Some clones in this sample may be carry-over from other donors' samples. This specimen was cultured PBMCs, taken from culture after CMV antigen stimulation. This rearrangement joins TRBV19 to TRBJ2-7; D ambiguous. As DNA, the CDR3 is TGTGCCAGTAGTATCTCTCCGGGTACCTACGAGCAGTACTTC. This sequence encodes CASSISPGTYEQYF.